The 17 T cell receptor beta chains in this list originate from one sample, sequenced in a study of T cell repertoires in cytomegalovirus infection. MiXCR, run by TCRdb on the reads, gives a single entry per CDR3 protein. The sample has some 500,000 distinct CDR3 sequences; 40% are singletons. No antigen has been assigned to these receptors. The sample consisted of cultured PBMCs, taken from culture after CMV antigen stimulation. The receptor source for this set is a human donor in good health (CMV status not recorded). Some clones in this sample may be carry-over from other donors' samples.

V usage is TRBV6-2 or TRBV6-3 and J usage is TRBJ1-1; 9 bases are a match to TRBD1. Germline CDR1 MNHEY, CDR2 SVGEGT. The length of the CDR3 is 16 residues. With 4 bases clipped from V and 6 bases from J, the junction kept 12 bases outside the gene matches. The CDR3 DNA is TGTGCCAGCAGTTCAAGACAGGGGGTAGTATCGGCTGAAGCTTTCTTT. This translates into CASSSRQGVVSAEAFF.

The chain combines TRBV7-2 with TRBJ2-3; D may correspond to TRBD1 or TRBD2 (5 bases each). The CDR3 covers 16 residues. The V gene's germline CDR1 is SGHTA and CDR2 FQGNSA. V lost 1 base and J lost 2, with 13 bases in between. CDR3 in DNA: TGTGCCAGCAGCTTAGGGGGGTCGGGGAACACAGATACGCAGTATTTT. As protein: CASSLGGSGNTDTQYF.

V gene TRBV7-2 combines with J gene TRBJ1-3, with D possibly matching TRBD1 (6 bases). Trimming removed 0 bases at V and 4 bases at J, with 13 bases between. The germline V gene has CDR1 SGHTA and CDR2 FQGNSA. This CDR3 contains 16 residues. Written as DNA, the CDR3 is TGTGCCAGCAGCTTAGCCGGGGGGGCAACGGGAAACACCATATATTTT. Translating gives CASSLAGGATGNTIYF.

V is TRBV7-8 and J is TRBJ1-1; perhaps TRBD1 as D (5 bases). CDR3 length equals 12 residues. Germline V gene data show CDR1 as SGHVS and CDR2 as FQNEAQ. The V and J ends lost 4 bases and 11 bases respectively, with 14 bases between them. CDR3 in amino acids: CASSSFRDPAFF. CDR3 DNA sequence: TGTGCCAGCAGCTCATTCCGGGACCCCGCTTTCTTT.

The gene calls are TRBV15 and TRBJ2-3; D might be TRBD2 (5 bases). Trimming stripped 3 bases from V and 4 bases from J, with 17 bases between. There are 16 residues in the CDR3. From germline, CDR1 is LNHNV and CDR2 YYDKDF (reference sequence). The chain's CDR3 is CATSRDSSRVSDTQYF. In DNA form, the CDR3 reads TGTGCCACCAGCAGGGACTCCTCTCGTGTCTCAGATACGCAGTATTTT.

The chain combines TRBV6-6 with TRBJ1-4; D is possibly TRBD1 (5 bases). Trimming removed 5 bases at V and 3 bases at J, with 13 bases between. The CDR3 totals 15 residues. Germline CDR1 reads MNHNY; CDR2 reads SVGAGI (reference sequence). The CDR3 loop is CASSVNRLSNEKLFF. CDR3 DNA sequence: TGTGCCAGCAGTGTTAACAGGCTCTCTAATGAAAAACTGTTTTTT.

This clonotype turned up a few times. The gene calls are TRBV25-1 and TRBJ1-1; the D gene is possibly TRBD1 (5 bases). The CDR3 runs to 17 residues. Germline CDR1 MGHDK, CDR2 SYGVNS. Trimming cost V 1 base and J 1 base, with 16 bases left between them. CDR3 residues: CASSEWGESGRNTEAFF. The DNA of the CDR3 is TGTGCCAGCAGTGAATGGGGGGAAAGTGGACGGAACACTGAAGCTTTCTTT.

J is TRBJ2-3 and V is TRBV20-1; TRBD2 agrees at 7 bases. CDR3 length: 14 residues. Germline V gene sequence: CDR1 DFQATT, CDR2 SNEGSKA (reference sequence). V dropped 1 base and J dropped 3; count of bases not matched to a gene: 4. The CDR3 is CSARALAVTDTQYF. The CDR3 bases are TGCAGTGCTAGAGCGCTAGCGGTTACAGATACGCAGTATTTT.

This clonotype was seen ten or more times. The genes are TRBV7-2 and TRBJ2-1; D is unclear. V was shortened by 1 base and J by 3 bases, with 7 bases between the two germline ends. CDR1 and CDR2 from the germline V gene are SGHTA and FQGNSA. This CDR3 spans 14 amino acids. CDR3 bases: TGTGCCAGCAGCTTAGAGCTGGACTACAATGAGCAGTTCTTC. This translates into CASSLELDYNEQFF. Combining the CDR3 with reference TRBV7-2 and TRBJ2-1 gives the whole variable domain GAGVSQSPSNKVTEKGKDVELRCDPISGHTALYWYRQSLGQGLEFLIYFQGNSAPDKSGLPSDRFSAERTGGSVSTLTIQRTQQEDSAVYLCASSLELDYNEQFFGPGTRLTVL.

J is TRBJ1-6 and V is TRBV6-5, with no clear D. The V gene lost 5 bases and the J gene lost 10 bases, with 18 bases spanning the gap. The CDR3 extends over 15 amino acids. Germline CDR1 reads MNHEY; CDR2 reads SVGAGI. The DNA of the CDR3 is TGTGCCAGCAGTCCCCGGTTAGACACGGGGTCACCCCTCCACTTT. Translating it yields CASSPRLDTGSPLHF.

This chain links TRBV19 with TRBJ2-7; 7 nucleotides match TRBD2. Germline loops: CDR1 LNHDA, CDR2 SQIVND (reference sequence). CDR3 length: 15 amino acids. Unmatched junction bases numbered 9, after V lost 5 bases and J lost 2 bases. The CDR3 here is CASSYRREPPYEQYF. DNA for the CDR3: TGTGCCAGTAGTTATCGGCGGGAGCCGCCCTACGAGCAGTACTTC.

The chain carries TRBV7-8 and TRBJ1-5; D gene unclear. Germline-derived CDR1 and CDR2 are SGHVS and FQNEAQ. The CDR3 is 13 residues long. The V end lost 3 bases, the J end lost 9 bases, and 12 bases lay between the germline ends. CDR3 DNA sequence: TGTGCCAGCAGCTTGGACCCCGACCGGCCCCAGCATTTT. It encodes CASSLDPDRPQHF.

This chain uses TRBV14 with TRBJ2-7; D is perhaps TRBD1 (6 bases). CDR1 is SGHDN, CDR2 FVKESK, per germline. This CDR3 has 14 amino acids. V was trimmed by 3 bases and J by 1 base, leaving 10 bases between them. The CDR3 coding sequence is TGTGCCAGCAGCCATACAGGGATATCCTACGAGCAGTACTTC. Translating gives CASSHTGISYEQYF.

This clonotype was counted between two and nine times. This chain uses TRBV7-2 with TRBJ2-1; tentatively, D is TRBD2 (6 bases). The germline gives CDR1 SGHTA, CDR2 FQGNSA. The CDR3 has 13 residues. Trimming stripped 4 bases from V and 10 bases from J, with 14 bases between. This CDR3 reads CASSSLAETEQFF. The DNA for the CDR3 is TGTGCCAGCAGCTCGTTAGCGGAAACCGAGCAGTTCTTC.

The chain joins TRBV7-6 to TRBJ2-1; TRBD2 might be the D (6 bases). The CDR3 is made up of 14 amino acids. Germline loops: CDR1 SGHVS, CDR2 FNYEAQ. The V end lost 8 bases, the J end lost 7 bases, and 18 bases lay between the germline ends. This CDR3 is CASAISGQVNEQFF. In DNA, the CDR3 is TGTGCCAGCGCGATAAGCGGGCAGGTGAATGAGCAGTTCTTC.

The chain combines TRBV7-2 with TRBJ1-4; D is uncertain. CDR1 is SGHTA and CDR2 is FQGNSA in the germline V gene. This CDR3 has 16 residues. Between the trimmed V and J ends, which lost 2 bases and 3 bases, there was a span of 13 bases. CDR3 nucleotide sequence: TGTGCCAGCAGCTTATTTTTGGTGGCAGCTAATGAAAAACTGTTTTTT. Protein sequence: CASSLFLVAANEKLFF.

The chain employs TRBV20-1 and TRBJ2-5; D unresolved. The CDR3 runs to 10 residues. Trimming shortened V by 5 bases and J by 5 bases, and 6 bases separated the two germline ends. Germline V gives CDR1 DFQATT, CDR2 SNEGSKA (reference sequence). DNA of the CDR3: TGCAGTGCTGGCCGTGAGACCCAGTACTTC. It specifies CSAGRETQYF.